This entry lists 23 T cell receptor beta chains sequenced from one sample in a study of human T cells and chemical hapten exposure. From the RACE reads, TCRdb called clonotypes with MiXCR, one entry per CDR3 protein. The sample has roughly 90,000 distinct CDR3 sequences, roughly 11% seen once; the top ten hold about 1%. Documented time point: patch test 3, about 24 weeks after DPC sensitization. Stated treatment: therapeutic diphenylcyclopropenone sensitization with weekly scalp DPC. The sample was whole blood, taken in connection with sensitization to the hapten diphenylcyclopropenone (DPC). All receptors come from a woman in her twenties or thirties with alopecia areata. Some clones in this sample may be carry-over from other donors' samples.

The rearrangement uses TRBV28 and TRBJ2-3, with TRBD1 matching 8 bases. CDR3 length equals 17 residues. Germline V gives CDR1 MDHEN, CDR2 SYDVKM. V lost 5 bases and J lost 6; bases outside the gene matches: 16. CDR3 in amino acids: CASSRNPGQARSDTQYF. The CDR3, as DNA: TGTGCCAGCAGTCGGAACCCGGGACAGGCGCGGTCGGATACGCAGTATTTT.

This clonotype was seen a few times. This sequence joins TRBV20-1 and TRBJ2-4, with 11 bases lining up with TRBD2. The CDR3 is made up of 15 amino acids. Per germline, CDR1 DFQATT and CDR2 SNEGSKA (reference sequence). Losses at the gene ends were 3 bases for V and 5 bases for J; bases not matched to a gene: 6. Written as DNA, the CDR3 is TGCAGTGCTAGGGCCGGGACTAGCGGCCAAAACATTCAGTACTTC. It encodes CSARAGTSGQNIQYF.

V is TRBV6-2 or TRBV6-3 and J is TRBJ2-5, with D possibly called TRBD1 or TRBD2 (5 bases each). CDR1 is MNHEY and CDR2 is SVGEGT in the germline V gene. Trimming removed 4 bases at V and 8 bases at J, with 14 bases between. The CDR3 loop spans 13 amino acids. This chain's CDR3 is CASSWGPAQTQYF. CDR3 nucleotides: TGTGCCAGCAGTTGGGGACCCGCTCAAACCCAGTACTTC.

CDR3 in DNA: TGCAGTGCTATAGTTCTTCCGGGACAGACCAATCAGCCCCAGCATTTT. It codes for CSAIVLPGQTNQPQHF. The chain recombines TRBV20-1 with TRBJ1-5; 7 bases line up with TRBD1. The CDR3 length is 16 residues. Germline CDR1 and CDR2: DFQATT and SNEGSKA (reference sequence). V lost 4 bases, J lost 3 bases, and 12 bases stayed unmatched.

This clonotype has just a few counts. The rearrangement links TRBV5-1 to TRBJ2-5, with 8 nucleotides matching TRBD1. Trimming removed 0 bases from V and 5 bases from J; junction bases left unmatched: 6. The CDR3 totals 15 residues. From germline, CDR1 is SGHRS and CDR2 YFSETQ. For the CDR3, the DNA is TGCGCCAGCAGCTTGGAAGGACAGGGATTCGAGACCCAGTACTTC. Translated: CASSLEGQGFETQYF.

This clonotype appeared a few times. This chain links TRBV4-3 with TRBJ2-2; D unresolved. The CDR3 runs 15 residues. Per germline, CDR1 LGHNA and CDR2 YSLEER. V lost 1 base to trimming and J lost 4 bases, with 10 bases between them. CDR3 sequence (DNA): TGCGCCAGCAGCCAAGTGGGCGGTAGCACCGGGGAGCTGTTTTTT. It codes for CASSQVGGSTGELFF.

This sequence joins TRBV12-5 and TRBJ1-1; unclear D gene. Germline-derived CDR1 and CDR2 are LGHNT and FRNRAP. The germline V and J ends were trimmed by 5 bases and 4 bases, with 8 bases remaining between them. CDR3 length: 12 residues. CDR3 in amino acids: CASGPESTEAFF. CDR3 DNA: TGTGCTAGTGGTCCCGAAAGCACTGAAGCTTTCTTT.

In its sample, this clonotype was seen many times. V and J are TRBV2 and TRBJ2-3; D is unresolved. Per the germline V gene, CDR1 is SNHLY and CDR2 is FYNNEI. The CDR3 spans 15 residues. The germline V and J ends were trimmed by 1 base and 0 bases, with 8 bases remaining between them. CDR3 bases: TGTGCCAGCAGTGAAGGTAGAATCAGCACAGATACGCAGTATTTT. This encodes CASSEGRISTDTQYF.

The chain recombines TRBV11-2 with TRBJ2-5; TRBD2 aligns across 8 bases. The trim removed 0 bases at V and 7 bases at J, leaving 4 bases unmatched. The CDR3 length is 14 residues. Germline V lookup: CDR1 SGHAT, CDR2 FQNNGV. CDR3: CASSLDSGVLTQYF. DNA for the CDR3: TGTGCCAGCAGCTTAGATAGCGGGGTATTGACCCAGTACTTC.

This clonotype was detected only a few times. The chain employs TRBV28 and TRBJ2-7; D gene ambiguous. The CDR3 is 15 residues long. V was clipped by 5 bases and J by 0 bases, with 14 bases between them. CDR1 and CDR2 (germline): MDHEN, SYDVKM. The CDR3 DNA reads TGTGCCAGCAGTCCTCGGGCGCCCAGCTCCTACGAGCAGTACTTC. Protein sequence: CASSPRAPSSYEQYF.

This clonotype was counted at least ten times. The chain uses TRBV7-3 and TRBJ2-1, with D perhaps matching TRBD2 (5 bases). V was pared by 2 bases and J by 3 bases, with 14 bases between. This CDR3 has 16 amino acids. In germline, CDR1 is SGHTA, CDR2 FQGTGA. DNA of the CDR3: TGTGCCAGCAGCTTATTCGTGGGAGTAGACTACAATGAGCAGTTCTTC. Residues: CASSLFVGVDYNEQFF.

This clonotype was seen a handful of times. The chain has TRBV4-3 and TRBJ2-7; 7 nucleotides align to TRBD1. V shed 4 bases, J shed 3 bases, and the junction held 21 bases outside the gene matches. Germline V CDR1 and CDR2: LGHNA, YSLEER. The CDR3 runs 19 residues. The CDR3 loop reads CASSLAPPGQDLPFYEQYF. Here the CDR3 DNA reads TGCGCCAGCAGCCTAGCGCCCCCCGGACAGGATCTCCCTTTCTACGAGCAGTACTTC.

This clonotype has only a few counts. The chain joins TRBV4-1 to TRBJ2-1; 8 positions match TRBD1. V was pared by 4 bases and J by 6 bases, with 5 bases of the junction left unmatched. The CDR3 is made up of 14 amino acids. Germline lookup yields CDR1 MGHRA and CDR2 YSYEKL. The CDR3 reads CASSLDRAFNEQFF. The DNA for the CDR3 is TGCGCCAGCAGCCTGGACAGGGCCTTCAATGAGCAGTTCTTC.

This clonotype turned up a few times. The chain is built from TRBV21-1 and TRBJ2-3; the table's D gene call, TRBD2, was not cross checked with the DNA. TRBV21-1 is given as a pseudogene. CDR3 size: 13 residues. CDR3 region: CASSQAGGDTQYF. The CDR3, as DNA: TGTGCCAGCAGCCAAGCGGGAGGAGATACGCAGTATTTT.

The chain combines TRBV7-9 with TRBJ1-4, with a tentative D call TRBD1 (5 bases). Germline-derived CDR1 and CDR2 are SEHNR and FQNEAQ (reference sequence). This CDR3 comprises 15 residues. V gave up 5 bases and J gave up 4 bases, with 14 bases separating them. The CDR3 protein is CASSRITGVNEKLFF. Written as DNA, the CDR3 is TGTGCCAGCAGCCGTATCACAGGAGTTAATGAAAAACTGTTTTTT.

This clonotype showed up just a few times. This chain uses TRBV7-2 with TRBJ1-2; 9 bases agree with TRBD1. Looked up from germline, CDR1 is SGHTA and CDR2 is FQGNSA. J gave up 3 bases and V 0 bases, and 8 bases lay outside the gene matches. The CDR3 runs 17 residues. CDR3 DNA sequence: TGTGCCAGCAGCTTAGCCCCTGACAGGGGGAAAGACTATGGCTACACCTTC. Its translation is CASSLAPDRGKDYGYTF.

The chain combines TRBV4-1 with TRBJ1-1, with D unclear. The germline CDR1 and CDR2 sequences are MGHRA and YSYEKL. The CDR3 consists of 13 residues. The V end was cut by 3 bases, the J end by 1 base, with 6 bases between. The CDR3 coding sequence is TGCGCCAGCAGCCAGCTTAAGAACACTGAAGCTTTCTTT. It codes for CASSQLKNTEAFF.

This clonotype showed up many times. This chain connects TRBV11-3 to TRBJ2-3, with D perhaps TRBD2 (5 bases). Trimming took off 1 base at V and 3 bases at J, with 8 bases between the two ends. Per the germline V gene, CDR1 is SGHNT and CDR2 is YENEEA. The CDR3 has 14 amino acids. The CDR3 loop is CASSLAADTDTQYF. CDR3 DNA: TGTGCCAGCAGCTTAGCAGCGGATACAGATACGCAGTATTTT.

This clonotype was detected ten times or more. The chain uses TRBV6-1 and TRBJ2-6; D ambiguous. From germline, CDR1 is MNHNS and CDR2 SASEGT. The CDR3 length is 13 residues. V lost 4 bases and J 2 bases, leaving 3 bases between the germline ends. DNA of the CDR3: TGTGCCAGCAGTGTCCCTGGGGCCAACGTCCTGACTTTC. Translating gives CASSVPGANVLTF.

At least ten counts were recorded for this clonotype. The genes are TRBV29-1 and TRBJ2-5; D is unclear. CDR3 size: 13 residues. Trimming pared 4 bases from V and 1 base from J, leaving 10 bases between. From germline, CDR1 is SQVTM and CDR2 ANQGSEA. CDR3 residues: CSVGAQTQETQYF. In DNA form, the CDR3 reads TGCAGCGTTGGCGCGCAGACCCAAGAGACCCAGTACTTC.

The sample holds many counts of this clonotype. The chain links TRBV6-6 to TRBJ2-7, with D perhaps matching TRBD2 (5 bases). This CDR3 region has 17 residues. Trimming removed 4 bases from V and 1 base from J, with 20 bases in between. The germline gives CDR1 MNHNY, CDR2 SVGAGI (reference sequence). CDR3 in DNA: TGTGCCAGCAGTTCCCCTCCGAGCGGACGCGGATCCTACGAGCAGTACTTC. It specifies CASSSPPSGRGSYEQYF.

CDR3 coding DNA: TGTGCCAGCTGGGGGGCGGAGAGCTCCTACGAGCAGTACTTC. This translates into CASWGAESSYEQYF. This chain uses TRBV28 with TRBJ2-7; D possibly uses TRBD1 or TRBD2 (6 bases each). CDR1 and CDR2 (germline): MDHEN, SYDVKM. The CDR3 is made up of 14 amino acids. Trimming took off 8 bases at V and 0 bases at J, with 14 bases between the two ends.

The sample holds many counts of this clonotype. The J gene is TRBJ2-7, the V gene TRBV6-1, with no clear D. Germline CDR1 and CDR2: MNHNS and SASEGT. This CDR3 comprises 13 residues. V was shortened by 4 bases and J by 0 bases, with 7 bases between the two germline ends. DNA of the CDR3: TGTGCCAGCAGTGCCCCGAGCTCCTACGAGCAGTACTTC. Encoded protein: CASSAPSSYEQYF.